One sample yielded the 30 T cell receptor beta chains listed below, sequenced in a study of blood T cell repertoires in COVID-19. Repertoires were generated with immunoSEQ multiplex PCR, while TCRdb's copy carries only in-frame clones and drops some. Of more than 140,000 clones detected, 88% appear once; the ten largest clones hold approximately 1.4%. Sequenced: peripheral blood. The receptors here all came from a woman aged 55-69 years with acute or convalescent COVID-19.

The rearrangement joins TRBV5-4 to TRBJ2-2, with 8 positions matching TRBD1. This CDR3 has 16 amino acids. Trimming took 2 bases from V and 4 from J; bases not matched to a gene: 7. Germline-derived CDR1 and CDR2 are SGHNT and YYREEE (reference sequence). CDR3 protein: CASSFFQGALTGELFF. DNA of the CDR3: TGTGCCAGCAGCTTCTTTCAGGGGGCCCTCACCGGGGAGCTGTTTTTT.

V gene TRBV5-1 combines with J gene TRBJ1-4, with a weak D call TRBD1 (5 bases). The CDR3 totals 15 residues. Per germline, CDR1 SGHRS and CDR2 YFSETQ. V was clipped by 4 bases and J by 6 bases, with 16 bases between them. CDR3 in amino acids: CASSPLGGDYEKLFF. CDR3 DNA sequence: TGCGCCAGCAGCCCCCTCGGGGGGGACTATGAAAAACTGTTTTTT. Filled out from reference TRBV5-1 and TRBJ1-4, the complete variable domain reads KAGVTQTPRYLIKTRGQQVTLSCSPISGHRSVSWYQQTPGQGLQFLFEYFSETQRNKGNFPGRFSGRQFSNSRSEMNVSTLELGDSALYLCASSPLGGDYEKLFFGSGTQLSVL.

The gene calls are TRBV19 and TRBJ1-5, with 8 nucleotides matching TRBD1. J gave up 6 bases and V 7 bases, and 11 bases lay outside the gene matches. The CDR3 runs 15 residues. CDR1 and CDR2 (germline): LNHDA, SQIVND (reference sequence). The CDR3 sequence: CASNQDTGGGQPQHF. The CDR3 nucleotides read TGTGCCAGTAATCAGGATACAGGGGGAGGTCAGCCCCAGCATTTT. Filled out from reference TRBV19 and TRBJ1-5, the complete variable domain reads DGGITQSPKYLFRKEGQNVTLSCEQNLNHDAMYWYRQDPGQGLRLIYYSQIVNDFQKGDIAEGYSVSREKKESFPLTVTSAQKNPTAFYLCASNQDTGGGQPQHFGDGTRLSIL.

The chain couples TRBV19 to TRBJ1-1; TRBD1 matches at 9 bases. The V and J ends lost 6 bases and 6 bases, in that order; junction bases with no gene match: 8. The CDR3 covers 14 residues. CDR1 and CDR2 (germline): LNHDA, SQIVND (reference sequence). Here the CDR3 reads CASRSTGGRPEAFF. CDR3 bases: TGTGCCAGTAGGTCGACAGGGGGGAGACCTGAAGCTTTCTTT.

This chain links TRBV27 with TRBJ1-2; unclear D gene. Per the germline V gene, CDR1 is MNHEY and CDR2 is SMNVEV (reference sequence). This CDR3 contains 15 residues. The V end was cut by 0 bases, the J end by 2 bases, with 10 bases between. The CDR3 loop is CASSLSRQMNYGYTF. The CDR3 nucleotides read TGTGCCAGCAGTTTATCTCGTCAGATGAACTATGGCTACACCTTC.

J is TRBJ1-6 and V is TRBV4-3; the match to TRBD1 covers 9 bases. V lost 0 bases to trimming and J lost 7 bases; unmatched junction nucleotides: 7. The length of the CDR3 is 17 residues. Germline CDR1 and CDR2: LGHNA and YSLEER. As DNA, the CDR3 is TGCGCCAGCAGCCAAGACCCCGGGGACAGGGCGAATTCACCCCTCCACTTT. It encodes CASSQDPGDRANSPLHF.

The chain recombines TRBV30 with TRBJ2-7, with 8 nucleotides matching TRBD1. Germline loops: CDR1 GTSNPN, CDR2 SVGIG (reference sequence). This CDR3 contains 15 residues. V trimming: 2 bases; J trimming: 4 bases; junction bases outside the gene matches: 10. The CDR3 protein is CAWSPDRGSGYEQYF. In nucleotides, the CDR3 is TGTGCCTGGAGTCCAGACAGGGGCTCCGGGTACGAGCAGTACTTC.

The chain recombines TRBV12-3 or TRBV12-4 with TRBJ1-2; TRBD1 is a possible D gene (5 bases). V dropped 5 bases and J dropped 6 bases, with 13 bases sitting between them. CDR3 length equals 13 residues. CDR3 protein: CASSPGTFHGYTF. CDR3 bases: TGTGCCAGCAGTCCCGGGACTTTTCATGGCTACACCTTC.

This clone was recorded once. This chain connects TRBV6-5 to TRBJ1-1; no clear D. V dropped 0 bases and J dropped 7 bases, with 9 bases sitting between them. The germline V gene encodes CDR1 MNHEY and CDR2 SVGAGI. The CDR3 has 13 amino acids. CDR3 bases: TGTGCCAGCAGTTACTCAACAACCATTGAAGCTTTCTTT. Protein product: CASSYSTTIEAFF.

The chain combines TRBV6-5 with TRBJ2-7, with TRBD1 identical over 9 bases. This CDR3 is built from 15 residues. The V segment lost 4 bases and the J segment 0 bases; nucleotides outside the gene matches: 4. The germline V gene has CDR1 MNHEY and CDR2 SVGAGI. The CDR3 DNA is TGTGCCAGCAGTTTCCGGGACAGGGACTCCTACGAGCAGTACTTC. This translates into CASSFRDRDSYEQYF.

The CDR3 reads CASSQVVQIYGYTF. CDR3 nucleotides: TGTGCCAGCAGCCAAGTTGTCCAGATCTATGGCTACACCTTC. The V gene is TRBV4-2, the J gene TRBJ1-2; D is unclear. Trimming removed 1 base at V and 4 bases at J, with 10 bases between. The CDR3 covers 14 residues. Germline CDR1 reads LGHNA; CDR2 reads YNFKEQ.

The chain carries TRBV18 and TRBJ2-6, with 8 bases fitting TRBD1. Germline V lookup: CDR1 KGHSH, CDR2 LQKENI. V lost 1 base to trimming and J lost 0 bases; unmatched junction nucleotides: 14. This CDR3 comprises 21 residues. The CDR3 loop reads CASSPQKPGTGVFSGANVLTF. The CDR3 nucleotides read TGTGCCAGCTCACCACAGAAGCCCGGGACAGGAGTTTTCTCTGGGGCCAACGTCCTGACTTTC.

The V gene is TRBV5-1, the J gene TRBJ1-5; the D is unclear. V lost 3 bases and J lost 5, with 9 bases in between. Germline V lookup: CDR1 SGHRS, CDR2 YFSETQ. The CDR3 spans 13 residues. The CDR3 coding sequence is TGCGCCAGCAGCTGGTCAGGCTATCAGCCCCAGCATTTT. Translated, it gives CASSWSGYQPQHF.

V usage is TRBV7-2 and J usage is TRBJ1-1; no firm D call. Germline values: CDR1 SGHTA, CDR2 FQGNSA. The CDR3 runs to 16 residues. V lost 0 bases and J 0 bases, leaving 11 bases between the germline ends. The CDR3: CASSLAFGDMNTEAFF. In DNA form, the CDR3 reads TGTGCCAGCAGCTTAGCGTTTGGAGATATGAACACTGAAGCTTTCTTT.

The chain couples TRBV30 to TRBJ2-7; TRBD2 matches at 8 bases. J gave up 4 bases and V 4 bases, and 6 bases lay outside the gene matches. The germline V gene encodes CDR1 GTSNPN and CDR2 SVGIG (reference sequence). This CDR3 spans 13 amino acids. CDR3 region: CAWKVAGRYEQYF. CDR3 in DNA: TGTGCCTGGAAGGTAGCGGGGAGGTACGAGCAGTACTTC. Together with reference TRBV30 and TRBJ2-7, the CDR3 gives the full variable domain: SQTIHQWPATLVQPVGSPLSLECTVEGTSNPNLYWYRQAAGRGLQLLFYSVGIGQISSEVPQNLSASRPQDRQFILSSKKLLLSDSGFYLCAWKVAGRYEQYFGPGTRLTVT.

V gene TRBV6-2 or TRBV6-3 combines with J gene TRBJ1-1, with a weak D call TRBD1 (5 bases). V lost 1 base, J lost 2 bases, and 8 bases lay in between. This CDR3 has 14 amino acids. From germline, CDR1 is MNHEY and CDR2 SVGEGT. CDR3 region: CASSYWQGNTEAFF. The CDR3 region has the DNA TGTGCCAGCAGTTACTGGCAGGGAAACACTGAAGCTTTCTTT.

The rearrangement joins TRBV27 to TRBJ2-7, with 7 bases fitting TRBD1. Germline CDR1 and CDR2: MNHEY and SMNVEV (reference sequence). The length of the CDR3 is 14 residues. V shed 5 bases and J 2 bases; nucleotides not matched to a gene: 6. The chain's CDR3 is CASSPRQGPYEQYF. The CDR3 nucleotides read TGTGCCAGCAGTCCCCGACAGGGACCCTACGAGCAGTACTTC.

This clone was counted once. The V and J genes are TRBV6-5 and TRBJ2-7, with a possible D match to TRBD1 (6 bases). With 6 bases removed from V and 2 bases from J, the gap between germline ends came to 17 bases. CDR3 length: 15 residues. The V gene's germline CDR1 is MNHEY and CDR2 SVGAGI. Here the CDR3 reads CASSRLRTGTYEQYF. CDR3 sequence (DNA): TGTGCCAGCAGCCGGCTTCGTACAGGGACCTACGAGCAGTACTTC.

The chain combines TRBV5-6 with TRBJ2-3; TRBD1 might be the D (6 bases). CDR3 length: 15 amino acids. Trimming pared 0 bases from V and 0 bases from J, leaving 8 bases between. Germline-derived CDR1 and CDR2 are SGHDT and YYEEEE. CDR3 DNA: TGTGCCAGCAGCTTGGCAGGGGCTAGCACAGATACGCAGTATTTT. Translating gives CASSLAGASTDTQYF.

This chain joins TRBV19 and TRBJ1-6; no clear D. This CDR3 comprises 13 residues. Trimming pared 6 bases from V and 7 bases from J, leaving 10 bases between. Germline V gives CDR1 LNHDA, CDR2 SQIVND (reference sequence). The CDR3 is CASRRQLNSPLHF. The CDR3 nucleotides are TGTGCCAGTAGGCGGCAGTTAAATTCACCCCTCCACTTT.

This chain links TRBV7-2 with TRBJ2-3; D possibly corresponds to TRBD2 (5 bases). This CDR3 is 14 amino acids long. CDR1 and CDR2 (germline): SGHTA, FQGNSA. V lost 4 bases and J lost 6, with 14 bases in between. CDR3 sequence reads: CASSSTTKVDTQYF. DNA for the CDR3: TGTGCCAGCAGCTCAACGACTAAGGTCGATACGCAGTATTTT.

This chain joins TRBV5-1 and TRBJ2-1; 7 bases map to TRBD1. The CDR3 length is 12 residues. The junction had 3 bases not matched to a gene; V was cut back by 7 bases and J by 5 bases. Germline-derived CDR1 and CDR2 are SGHRS and YFSETQ. This chain's CDR3 is CASFDRDNEQFF. The CDR3 nucleotides read TGCGCCAGCTTTGACAGGGACAATGAGCAGTTCTTC.

This sequence joins TRBV12-3 or TRBV12-4 and TRBJ1-5; no clear D. V was pared by 5 bases and J by 2 bases, with 7 bases between. The CDR3 extends over 13 amino acids. CDR3 bases: TGTGCCAGCAGTAGGAGCGGCAATCAGCCCCAGCATTTT. Translating gives CASSRSGNQPQHF.

The chain couples TRBV5-1 to TRBJ1-1; 9 positions match TRBD1. Germline V gives CDR1 SGHRS, CDR2 YFSETQ. This CDR3 spans 15 amino acids. V trimming: 4 bases; J trimming: 1 base; junction bases outside the gene matches: 5. The CDR3 region has the DNA TGCGCCAGCAGCCCGGGACAGGGTTGGAACACTGAAGCTTTCTTT. Protein: CASSPGQGWNTEAFF.

The chain employs TRBV19 and TRBJ1-6; 10 bases are shared with TRBD1. The V segment lost 4 bases and the J segment 8 bases; nucleotides outside the gene matches: 5. The CDR3 runs 15 residues. Germline lookup yields CDR1 LNHDA and CDR2 SQIVND (reference sequence). CDR3: CASSRTGTGDSPLHF. The DNA for the CDR3 is TGTGCCAGTAGTAGGACCGGGACAGGGGATTCACCCCTCCACTTT.

The V call is TRBV7-8, the J call TRBJ2-2, with 14 bases lining up with TRBD2. The V and J ends lost 0 bases and 4 bases, in that order; junction bases with no gene match: 7. The CDR3 spans 19 residues. The V gene's germline CDR1 is SGHVS and CDR2 FQNEAQ. CDR3 sequence (DNA): TGTGCCAGCAGCTTAGCCCCGGGGACTAGCGGGGGCTCCACCGGGGAGCTGTTTTTT. Its translation: CASSLAPGTSGGSTGELFF.

The chain has TRBV6-5 and TRBJ1-5; 9 bases fit TRBD1. This CDR3 is 14 amino acids long. The germline V gene encodes CDR1 MNHEY and CDR2 SVGAGI. The junction had 10 bases not matched to a gene; V was cut back by 6 bases and J by 10 bases. CDR3: CASRNTGGAVPQHF. For the CDR3, the DNA is TGTGCCAGCAGAAATACAGGGGGCGCCGTCCCCCAGCATTTT.

The chain links TRBV12-3 or TRBV12-4 to TRBJ1-2; D unresolved. CDR3 length: 13 amino acids. V was trimmed by 4 bases and J by 3 bases, leaving 9 bases between them. The CDR3 protein is CASSYWGDYGYTF. The CDR3 coding sequence is TGTGCCAGCAGTTACTGGGGAGACTATGGCTACACCTTC.

The CDR3: CASSKTGTPHYGYTF. DNA for the CDR3: TGTGCCAGCAGTAAAACCGGGACACCTCACTATGGCTACACCTTC. V and J are TRBV25-1 and TRBJ1-2; D may be TRBD1 (6 bases). The CDR3 sequence is 15 residues long. CDR1 is MGHDK, CDR2 SYGVNS, per germline. V was clipped by 5 bases and J by 3 bases, with 16 bases between them.

Only one count was recorded for this clone. The rearrangement uses TRBV19 and TRBJ1-4; D may be TRBD1 (5 bases). The CDR3 runs 15 residues. The ends were cut back, 3 bases at V and 5 bases at J, with 13 bases in the middle. Germline assignment: CDR1 LNHDA and CDR2 SQIVND (reference sequence). The CDR3 coding sequence is TGTGCCAGTAGTATGGGGCGTGGTGAGAATGAAAAACTGTTTTTT. Amino acid sequence: CASSMGRGENEKLFF.